The rows below give T cell receptor beta chains drawn from one sample of a study of post-analysis software for immune sequencing data. TCRdb re-called the PCR reads through MiXCR, storing one row per CDR3 protein. The table shows about 430,000 distinct CDR3 sequences, with approximately 39% occurring only once. What was sequenced was blood. These receptors were obtained from a girl aged 2 to 9 with multiple sclerosis. Both conserved end residues are part of each CDR3. D genes are given only for firm matches. Rows give clone size only sometimes, using once, few, many, or a class for an expanded clone.

TRBJ2-7 TRBD1 few TRBV11-2 CASSLRAAGGEQYF TGTGCCAGCAGCTTAAGAGCGGCAGGGGGCGAGCAGTACTTC
TRBJ2-7 NA NA TRBV7-9 CASSLTIQGPGEQYF TGTGCCAGCAGCTTAACCATACAGGGACCTGGGGAGCAGTACTTC
TRBJ1-1 NA few TRBV6-5 CASSYLEDRMNTEAFF TGTGCCAGCAGTTACCTGGAGGACAGAATGAACACTGAAGCTTTCTTT
TRBJ2-1 NA NA TRBV4-3 CASSHVTGSGEQFF TGCGCCAGCAGCCATGTAACAGGGTCCGGCGAGCAGTTCTTC
TRBJ1-1 NA NA TRBV3-1 CASSPRTAGEAFF TGTGCCAGCAGCCCTCGGACAGCGGGTGAAGCTTTCTTT
TRBJ1-5 NA NA TRBV27 CASSARAGRNQPQHF TGTGCCAGCAGCGCCCGGGCAGGAAGGAATCAGCCCCAGCATTTT
TRBJ2-2 TRBD2 NA TRBV7-2 CASSSEPGGERFF TGTGCCAGCAGCTCGGAACCGGGGGGGGAGCGGTTTTTT
TRBJ1-2 TRBD1 NA TRBV7-8 CASSPLRDREGRGYGYTF TGTGCCAGCAGCCCCCTCCGGGACAGGGAGGGTCGTGGCTATGGCTACACCTTC
TRBJ2-7 TRBD1 once TRBV4-3 CASSHDFRGLPYEQYF TGCGCCAGCAGCCACGACTTCAGGGGGCTCCCCTACGAGCAGTACTTC
TRBJ2-7 NA NA TRBV20-1 CRARANSYEQYF TGCAGGGCTAGAGCTAACTCCTACGAGCAGTACTTC
TRBJ2-1 NA few TRBV4-3 CASSQDPFYMIGQFF TGCGCCAGCAGCCAAGACCCGTTCTATATGATAGGGCAGTTCTTC
TRBJ2-3 NA NA TRBV20-1 CSAEGVYADTQYF TGCAGTGCTGAGGGGGTTTATGCAGATACGCAGTATTTT
TRBJ2-2 NA once TRBV5-1 CASSLIPTGTNTGELFF TGCGCCAGCAGCTTGATCCCCACAGGGACGAACACCGGGGAGCTGTTTTTT
TRBJ1-6 NA few TRBV20-1 CSARGPYNSPLHF TGCAGTGCTAGGGGCCCATATAATTCACCCCTCCACTTT
TRBJ2-7 TRBD1 NA TRBV6-5 CASSFSAQGATYEQYF TGTGCCAGCAGTTTTTCGGCGCAGGGGGCCACCTACGAGCAGTACTTC
TRBJ2-7 NA few TRBV29-1 CSALRTITYEQYF TGCAGCGCTTTGCGGACGATTACCTACGAGCAGTACTTC
TRBJ2-5 TRBD2 many TRBV7-2 CASSPGLAGGQETQYF TGTGCCAGCAGCCCGGGACTAGCGGGGGGACAAGAGACCCAGTACTTC
TRBJ2-1 NA few TRBV7-6 CASSPLAWGGDEQFF TGTGCCAGCAGCCCCCTCGCGTGGGGGGGCGATGAGCAGTTCTTC
TRBJ2-7 NA once TRBV7-2 CASSLATLATYEQYF TGTGCCAGCAGCTTAGCGACCCTAGCGACCTACGAGCAGTACTTC
TRBJ1-5 NA NA TRBV10-3 CAISPGIHSNQPQHF TGTGCCATCAGCCCCGGGATCCATAGCAATCAGCCCCAGCATTTT
TRBJ1-1 NA NA TRBV10-3 CASRKAGVGNTEAFF TGTGCCAGCAGAAAAGCAGGGGTAGGGAACACTGAAGCTTTCTTT
TRBJ1-1 NA NA TRBV7-2 CACSLVSAGNTEAFF TGTGCCTGCAGCTTAGTTTCGGCGGGAAACACTGAAGCTTTCTTT
TRBJ2-5 NA NA TRBV11-2 CASSLDPGANGETQYF TGTGCCAGCAGCTTAGATCCTGGGGCTAATGGTGAGACCCAGTACTTC
TRBJ2-7 TRBD2 NA TRBV6-5 CASSQRDYFSYEQYF TGTGCCAGCAGTCAACGGGACTACTTCTCCTACGAGCAGTACTTC
TRBJ2-5 TRBD1 few TRBV5-6 CASSLEAGGAQETQYF TGTGCCAGCAGCTTGGAGGCAGGGGGAGCACAAGAGACCCAGTACTTC
TRBJ1-5 NA NA TRBV28 CASRRTGPPAQHF TGTGCCAGCAGGCGGACTGGACCTCCGGCCCAGCATTTT
TRBJ2-7 TRBD2 NA TRBV7-2 CASSPGTSASKQYF TGTGCCAGCAGCCCGGGGACTAGCGCTTCGAAGCAGTACTTC
TRBJ1-1 NA NA TRBV5-1 CASSLNRDRWYTEAFF TGCGCCAGCAGCTTGAACAGAGACAGGTGGTACACTGAAGCTTTCTTT
TRBJ2-5 NA few TRBV30 CAWSVRDTWYQETQYF TGTGCCTGGAGTGTACGGGACACCTGGTACCAAGAGACCCAGTACTTC
TRBJ2-7 NA few TRBV25-1 CASSETREQYF TGTGCCAGCAGTGAGACTCGCGAGCAGTACTTC
TRBJ2-6 NA NA TRBV12-3/TRBV12-4 CASRNRDISSGANVLTF TGTGCCAGCAGAAACCGGGACATCTCCTCTGGGGCCAACGTCCTGACTTTC
TRBJ2-7 TRBD1 NA TRBV20-1 CSASQTGTAYEQYF TGCAGTGCTAGTCAAACCGGGACAGCCTACGAGCAGTACTTC
TRBJ2-7 TRBD2 NA TRBV7-6 CASSLGYVAGRPYEQYF TGTGCCAGCAGCTTAGGATACGTAGCGGGGAGACCCTACGAGCAGTACTTC
TRBJ2-7 NA NA TRBV27 CASSSRSSRAYEQYF TGTGCCAGCAGTTCCCGGTCATCAAGGGCCTACGAGCAGTACTTC
TRBJ1-2 NA NA TRBV4-1 CASSQVSRPTPNHGYTF TGCGCCAGCAGCCAAGTATCAAGACCTACCCCTAACCATGGCTACACCTTC
TRBJ2-5 TRBD2 few TRBV20-1 CSARDLAGGSWETQYF TGCAGTGCTAGAGATCTAGCGGGAGGTTCATGGGAGACCCAGTACTTC
TRBJ1-4 NA few TRBV29-1 CSVCQGGEKLFF TGCAGCGTTTGTCAGGGTGGTGAAAAACTGTTTTTT
TRBJ2-3 NA few TRBV7-8 CASSLAIIGVSTDTQYF TGTGCCAGCAGCTTAGCGATAATAGGGGTTAGCACAGATACGCAGTATTTT
TRBJ1-4 NA NA TRBV5-1 CASSFGPRGARANEKLFF TGCGCCAGCAGCTTCGGGCCTCGGGGAGCCAGGGCTAATGAAAAACTGTTTTTT
TRBJ2-3 NA NA TRBV5-1 CASSLEVDQYF TGCGCCAGCAGCTTGGAGGTGGACCAGTATTTT
TRBJ2-5 NA NA TRBV6-2/TRBV6-3 CASSLQFTSMETQYF TGTGCCAGCAGTCTTCAGTTTACTAGCATGGAGACCCAGTACTTC
TRBJ2-3 TRBD1 few TRBV6-5 CRPKWRDRVADTQYF TGCCGCCCTAAGTGGAGGGACAGGGTGGCAGATACGCAGTATTTT
TRBJ2-7 NA NA TRBV20-1 CSATRGRYNEQYF TGCAGTGCTACCAGGGGCAGATACAATGAGCAGTACTTC